This paragraph reports one TCR beta chain. Trimming at V came to 10 bases and at J to 8 bases, leaving 13 bases not matched to a gene. The CDR3 has 13 amino acids. Germline V lookup: CDR1 LNHDA, CDR2 SQIVND (reference sequence). The data were obtained in a study of T cell repertoires in ileal Crohn's disease. The method was immunoSEQ multiplex PCR; TCRdb's version includes in-frame clones alone and lacks a portion of them. The sample has about 8,400 clones, 90% to 97% seen once. Sequenced: ileal tissue. V usage is TRBV19 and J usage is TRBJ1-1, with TRBD1 matching 7 bases. The origin of this receptor is an adult with Crohn's disease. In DNA form, the CDR3 reads TGTGCCACAATCACGCCGGGACAGATGGAAGCTTTCTTT. Amino acid sequence: CATITPGQMEAFF.